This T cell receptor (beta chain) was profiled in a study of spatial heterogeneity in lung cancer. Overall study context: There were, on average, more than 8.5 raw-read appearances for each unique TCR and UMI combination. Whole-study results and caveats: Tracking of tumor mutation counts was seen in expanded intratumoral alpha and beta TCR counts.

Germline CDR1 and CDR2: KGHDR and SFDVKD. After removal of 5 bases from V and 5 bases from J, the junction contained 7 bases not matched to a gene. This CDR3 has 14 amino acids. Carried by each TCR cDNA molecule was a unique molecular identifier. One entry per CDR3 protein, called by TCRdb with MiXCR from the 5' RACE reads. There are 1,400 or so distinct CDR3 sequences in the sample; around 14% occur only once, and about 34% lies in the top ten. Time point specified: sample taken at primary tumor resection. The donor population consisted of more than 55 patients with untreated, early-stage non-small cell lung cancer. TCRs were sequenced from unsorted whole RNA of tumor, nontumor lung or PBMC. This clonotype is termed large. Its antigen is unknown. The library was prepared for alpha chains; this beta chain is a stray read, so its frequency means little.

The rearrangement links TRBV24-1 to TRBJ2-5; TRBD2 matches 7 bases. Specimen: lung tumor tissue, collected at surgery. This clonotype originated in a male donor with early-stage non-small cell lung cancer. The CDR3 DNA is TGTGCCACCAGTGGTTCACTAGCGACGGAGACCCAGTACTTC. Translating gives CATSGSLATETQYF.